The rows below give T cell receptor beta chains drawn from one sample of a study of shared clonotypes between healthy human individuals. Assay used: immunoSEQ multiplex PCR; TCRdb lists only in-frame clones, some missing. The data hold about 2.1 million clones, with 85% to 95% observed a single time. The sequencing sample was made of naive CD8+ T cells from PBMCs. Receptor source: a man aged 18 to 35 in good health. Some clones in this sample may be carry-over from other donors' samples. Each CDR3 is given with its conserved first and last residue. The order of the fields is D gene, clone size, V gene, J gene, CDR3 protein, CDR3 DNA. The D gene is left open where the match is weak. Rows give clone size only sometimes, using once, few, many, or a class for an expanded clone.

>-|-|TRBV4-1|TRBJ2-3
CASSQVADRTDTQYF
TGCGCCAGCAGCCAAGTGGCAGATAGGACAGATACGCAGTATTTT
>-|-|TRBV27|TRBJ1-5
CASSLSMGTNQPQHF
TGTGCCAGCAGTTTATCGATGGGTACCAATCAGCCCCAGCATTTT
>TRBD1|-|TRBV27|TRBJ1-1
CASSYTGQGNTEAFF
TGTGCCAGCAGTTATACCGGACAGGGGAACACTGAAGCTTTCTTT
>-|-|TRBV28|TRBJ2-7
CASSEGRYEQYF
TGTGCCAGCAGTGAGGGGCGGTACGAGCAGTACTTC
>TRBD1|-|TRBV7-6|TRBJ1-1
CASSWSGGAEAFF
TGTGCCAGCAGCTGGTCAGGGGGGGCTGAAGCTTTCTTT
>TRBD2|once|TRBV28|TRBJ2-1
CAATPPGLAGGRSYNEQFF
TGTGCCGCCACCCCGCCGGGACTAGCGGGAGGGAGGTCCTACAATGAGCAGTTCTTC
>-|-|TRBV15|TRBJ2-1
CATSRGLDEQFF
TGTGCCACCAGCAGAGGATTGGATGAGCAGTTCTTC
>TRBD1|-|TRBV29-1|TRBJ2-7
CSAGQGAAYEQYF
TGCAGCGCTGGACAGGGGGCAGCCTACGAGCAGTACTTC
>TRBD2|-|TRBV18|TRBJ2-5
CASSPPSWTSGETQYF
TGTGCCAGCTCACCACCCTCTTGGACTAGCGGAGAGACCCAGTACTTC
>-|-|TRBV15|TRBJ2-3
CATSREGRPSDTQYF
TGTGCCACCAGCAGAGAGGGAAGGCCCTCAGATACGCAGTATTTT
>-|-|TRBV27|TRBJ2-1
CASSLSGYRNEQFF
TGTGCCAGCAGTTTATCCGGGTATAGGAATGAGCAGTTCTTC